The next 16 T cell receptor beta chains were all read from a single sample in a study of blood T cell repertoires in COVID-19. Only in-frame clones appear in the TCRdb table, and some are missing; sequencing was by immunoSEQ multiplex PCR. The sample yields roughly 99,000 clones, more than 70% seen once. Sequencing input: peripheral blood. The source of these receptors is a man in his 70s with acute or convalescent COVID-19.

The chain combines TRBV18 with TRBJ1-3, with 11 bases matching TRBD1. CDR1 is KGHSH and CDR2 is LQKENI in the germline V gene. CDR3 length: 18 amino acids. V shed 2 bases and J 1 base; nucleotides not matched to a gene: 7. Here the CDR3 reads CASSPIRTGGLSGNTIYF. The CDR3 DNA reads TGTGCCAGCTCACCAATACGGACAGGGGGCTTATCTGGAAACACCATATATTTT.

V gene TRBV27 combines with J gene TRBJ2-2, with D tentatively TRBD1 (6 bases). From germline, CDR1 is MNHEY and CDR2 SMNVEV (reference sequence). V was shortened by 6 bases and J by 3 bases, with 11 bases between the two germline ends. This CDR3 spans 14 amino acids. The CDR3 protein is CASRWGQDTGELFF. CDR3 sequence (DNA): TGTGCCAGCAGGTGGGGGCAGGACACCGGGGAGCTGTTTTTT.

The genes are TRBV5-4 and TRBJ2-7, with 8 bases matching TRBD1. In germline, CDR1 is SGHNT, CDR2 YYREEE (reference sequence). The CDR3 spans 16 residues. Trimming at V came to 0 bases and at J to 0 bases, leaving 5 bases not matched to a gene. The DNA for the CDR3 is TGTGCCAGCAGCTTGGGGGGGACAGGACGCTCCTACGAGCAGTACTTC. Its protein is CASSLGGTGRSYEQYF.

The gene calls are TRBV7-8 and TRBJ2-7, with 7 bases that match TRBD2. In germline, CDR1 is SGHVS, CDR2 FQNEAQ. The trim removed 5 bases at V and 4 bases at J, leaving 8 bases unmatched. The CDR3 extends over 14 amino acids. The CDR3 sequence is CASSPAGLGYEQYF. The CDR3 region has the DNA TGTGCCAGCAGCCCGGCAGGACTAGGATACGAGCAGTACTTC.

The V and J genes are TRBV14 and TRBJ2-2; D call uncertain. Per germline, CDR1 SGHDN and CDR2 FVKESK. The V end lost 3 bases, the J end lost 6 bases, and 11 bases lay between the germline ends. The CDR3 loop spans 14 amino acids. CDR3 sequence (DNA): TGTGCCAGCAGCCAGAGGATGTTAGCCGGGGAGCTGTTTTTT. It encodes CASSQRMLAGELFF.

The chain uses TRBV7-9 and TRBJ2-7; the match to TRBD1 covers 7 bases. V lost 2 bases to trimming and J lost 0 bases; unmatched junction nucleotides: 4. The CDR3 runs 15 residues. Germline V gene data show CDR1 as SEHNR and CDR2 as FQNEAQ (reference sequence). CDR3 amino acids: CASSLRAGGSYEQYF. CDR3 nucleotide sequence: TGTGCCAGCAGCTTACGAGCAGGGGGCTCCTACGAGCAGTACTTC.

Only a few counts were recorded for this clone. The DNA of the CDR3 is TGTGCCAGCAGACCCAGCGGGGGGGTCCCCTACGAGCAGTACTTC. It yields the protein CASRPSGGVPYEQYF. The chain combines TRBV7-2 with TRBJ2-7; TRBD2 matches at 10 bases. V shed 6 bases and J 2 bases; nucleotides not matched to a gene: 7. CDR1 SGHTA and CDR2 FQGNSA come from the germline V gene. This CDR3 has 15 residues.

The chain uses TRBV19 and TRBJ1-4; TRBD1 matches at 12 bases. Losses at the gene ends were 3 bases for V and 8 bases for J; bases not matched to a gene: 4. In germline, CDR1 is LNHDA, CDR2 SQIVND (reference sequence). The CDR3 consists of 15 residues. This CDR3 is CASSMVGTGGEKLFF. The DNA for the CDR3 is TGTGCCAGTAGTATGGTGGGGACAGGGGGCGAAAAACTGTTTTTT.

J is TRBJ1-2 and V is TRBV6-5; 8 bases match TRBD1. The CDR3 has 13 amino acids. Germline CDR1 reads MNHEY; CDR2 reads SVGAGI. The junction had 4 bases not matched to a gene; V was cut back by 7 bases and J by 3 bases. The DNA of the CDR3 is TGTGCCAGCACCCTGGACAGGGACTATGGCTACACCTTC. It encodes CASTLDRDYGYTF.

This clone was seen repeatedly, ten times or more. The chain employs TRBV6-1 and TRBJ1-1; D gene uncertain. The CDR3 totals 16 residues. Germline V CDR1 and CDR2: MNHNS, SASEGT. The V end lost 4 bases, the J end lost 0 bases, and 15 bases lay between the germline ends. This chain's CDR3 is CASSVPDAGMNTEAFF. CDR3 in DNA: TGTGCCAGCAGTGTCCCCGACGCGGGCATGAACACTGAAGCTTTCTTT.

The chain uses TRBV29-1 and TRBJ2-6; possible D gene TRBD1, 5 bases. This CDR3 is built from 14 residues. V lost 5 bases and J 2 bases, leaving 10 bases between the germline ends. The germline V gene has CDR1 SQVTM and CDR2 ANQGSEA. The CDR3 protein is CSVREGAGANVLTF. DNA for the CDR3: TGCAGCGTTAGGGAAGGGGCTGGGGCCAACGTCCTGACTTTC.

The gene calls are TRBV2 and TRBJ2-1; 11 nucleotides agree with TRBD2. From germline, CDR1 is SNHLY and CDR2 FYNNEI. The CDR3 runs 15 residues. The J segment lost 2 bases and the V segment lost 7 bases, leaving 4 bases of the junction unmatched. In DNA, the CDR3 is TGTGCCAGCACCCGACTAGCGGGGCCCTACAATGAGCAGTTCTTC. It encodes CASTRLAGPYNEQFF.

J is TRBJ1-6 and V is TRBV18; D call uncertain. The CDR3 sequence is 13 residues long. V was shortened by 2 bases and J by 8 bases, with 7 bases between the two germline ends. Germline V gives CDR1 KGHSH, CDR2 LQKENI. Written as DNA, the CDR3 is TGTGCCAGCTCACCAAGGAGCGATTCACCCCTCCACTTT. It specifies CASSPRSDSPLHF.

This chain links TRBV2 with TRBJ1-6; perhaps TRBD1 as D (6 bases). The germline CDR1 and CDR2 sequences are SNHLY and FYNNEI. V lost 9 bases, J lost 9 bases, and 15 bases lay in between. The CDR3 is 13 residues long. The CDR3 spells CASTLGASSPLHF. The CDR3 DNA reads as TGTGCCAGTACCTTGGGGGCCAGTTCACCCCTCCACTTT.

This clone has a single count. This chain uses TRBV3-1 (or the pseudogene TRBV3-2) with TRBJ2-3; TRBD2 agrees at 11 bases. The CDR3 is 16 residues long. Germline lookup yields CDR1 LGHDT and CDR2 YNNKEL (reference sequence). Trimming took 4 bases from V and 1 from J; bases not matched to a gene: 4. DNA of the CDR3: TGTGCCAGCAGCCGGGGACTAGCGGCGGGCACAGATACGCAGTATTTT. Its protein is CASSRGLAAGTDTQYF.

V gene TRBV27 combines with J gene TRBJ2-7; possibly TRBD1 for D (6 bases). This CDR3 spans 14 amino acids. Germline V gives CDR1 MNHEY, CDR2 SMNVEV (reference sequence). V gave up 6 bases and J gave up 0 bases, with 12 bases separating them. CDR3: CASRGTFNSYEQYF. In DNA form, the CDR3 reads TGTGCCAGCAGAGGGACATTTAACTCCTACGAGCAGTACTTC.